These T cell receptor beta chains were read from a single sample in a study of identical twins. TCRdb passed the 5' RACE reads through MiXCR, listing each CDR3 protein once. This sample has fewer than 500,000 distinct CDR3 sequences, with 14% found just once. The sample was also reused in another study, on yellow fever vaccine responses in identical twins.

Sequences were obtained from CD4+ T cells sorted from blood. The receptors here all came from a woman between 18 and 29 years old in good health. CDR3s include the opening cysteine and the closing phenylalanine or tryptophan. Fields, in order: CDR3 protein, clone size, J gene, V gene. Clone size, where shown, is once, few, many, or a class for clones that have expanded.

cdr3_aa: CAIRAVDYGYTF
clone_size: few
j_call: TRBJ1-2
v_call: TRBV10-3

cdr3_aa: CASSPNSSPSYEQYF
clone_size: few
j_call: TRBJ2-7
v_call: TRBV3-1

cdr3_aa: CATSREPYEQYF
clone_size: few
j_call: TRBJ2-7
v_call: TRBV2

cdr3_aa: CASSLVRGGEAFF
clone_size: many
j_call: TRBJ1-1
v_call: TRBV12-3/TRBV12-4

cdr3_aa: CASSLDQGGNQPQHF
clone_size: many
j_call: TRBJ1-5
v_call: TRBV5-1

cdr3_aa: CAIKGTDTQYF
clone_size: -
j_call: TRBJ2-3
v_call: TRBV10-3

cdr3_aa: CATSDLGQNSYEQYF
clone_size: -
j_call: TRBJ2-7
v_call: TRBV24-1

cdr3_aa: CASSGDRAGANVLTF
clone_size: many
j_call: TRBJ2-6
v_call: TRBV6-1

cdr3_aa: CATFSGQRYNEQFF
clone_size: few
j_call: TRBJ2-1
v_call: TRBV28

cdr3_aa: CASTVGTSFRSSYNEQFF
clone_size: -
j_call: TRBJ2-1
v_call: TRBV11-2

cdr3_aa: CSSRLAGDLSEQFF
clone_size: few
j_call: TRBJ2-1
v_call: TRBV29-1

cdr3_aa: CASTESSGEISYEQYF
clone_size: once
j_call: TRBJ2-7
v_call: TRBV9

cdr3_aa: CASSLEGASYEQYF
clone_size: many
j_call: TRBJ2-7
v_call: TRBV5-1

cdr3_aa: CASSGDGQGGREETQYF
clone_size: few
j_call: TRBJ2-5
v_call: TRBV7-8

cdr3_aa: CASSLSSGSNEQFF
clone_size: many
j_call: TRBJ2-1
v_call: TRBV27

cdr3_aa: CSARDAQTGTYEQYF
clone_size: few
j_call: TRBJ2-7
v_call: TRBV20-1

cdr3_aa: CSAKAGATQETQYF
clone_size: few
j_call: TRBJ2-5
v_call: TRBV20-1

cdr3_aa: CASSRTDYNEQFF
clone_size: many
j_call: TRBJ2-1
v_call: TRBV5-5

cdr3_aa: CAWSRGTYEQYF
clone_size: -
j_call: TRBJ2-7
v_call: TRBV30

cdr3_aa: CASSVAGPSGPFSSYNEQFF
clone_size: -
j_call: TRBJ2-1
v_call: TRBV9

cdr3_aa: CASSLRAGVLADTQYF
clone_size: -
j_call: TRBJ2-3
v_call: TRBV7-8

cdr3_aa: CASSLLNPGGRSGELFF
clone_size: -
j_call: TRBJ2-2
v_call: TRBV5-6

cdr3_aa: CATSEPTGAYNEQFF
clone_size: -
j_call: TRBJ2-1
v_call: TRBV24-1

cdr3_aa: CSARGDRKTYNEQFF
clone_size: many
j_call: TRBJ2-1
v_call: TRBV20-1

cdr3_aa: CASGSRDREIKNIQYF
clone_size: -
j_call: TRBJ2-4
v_call: TRBV6-1

cdr3_aa: CSVERERRLNEQFF
clone_size: many
j_call: TRBJ2-1
v_call: TRBV29-1

cdr3_aa: CASSLRGKVEAFF
clone_size: many
j_call: TRBJ1-1
v_call: TRBV3-1

cdr3_aa: CACSIGLAGDEQFF
clone_size: -
j_call: TRBJ2-1
v_call: TRBV19

cdr3_aa: CASSLTPRVNSGANVLTF
clone_size: -
j_call: TRBJ2-6
v_call: TRBV5-6

cdr3_aa: CSARGTENTEAFF
clone_size: many
j_call: TRBJ1-1
v_call: TRBV20-1

cdr3_aa: CSARAAGMNEQYF
clone_size: -
j_call: TRBJ2-7
v_call: TRBV20-1

cdr3_aa: CASSSPRPAQETQYF
clone_size: few
j_call: TRBJ2-5
v_call: TRBV7-9

cdr3_aa: CASRGTVGGELFF
clone_size: few
j_call: TRBJ2-2
v_call: TRBV2

cdr3_aa: CASWKSAGRTDTQYF
clone_size: few
j_call: TRBJ2-3
v_call: TRBV12-3/TRBV12-4

cdr3_aa: CASSRLRFSGGPPIANTGELFF
clone_size: -
j_call: TRBJ2-2
v_call: TRBV7-7

cdr3_aa: CASSLNQGATEAFF
clone_size: few
j_call: TRBJ1-1
v_call: TRBV7-9

cdr3_aa: CASRIGSYEQYF
clone_size: -
j_call: TRBJ2-7
v_call: TRBV2

cdr3_aa: CASSHRRDPGGYTF
clone_size: -
j_call: TRBJ1-2
v_call: TRBV3-1

cdr3_aa: CASSGPSGSYNEQFF
clone_size: -
j_call: TRBJ2-1
v_call: TRBV5-6

cdr3_aa: CASSPGLADSLETQYF
clone_size: many
j_call: TRBJ2-5
v_call: TRBV12-3/TRBV12-4

cdr3_aa: CSAQSAVAYEQYF
clone_size: many
j_call: TRBJ2-7
v_call: TRBV29-1

cdr3_aa: CSGGLLAGETQYF
clone_size: -
j_call: TRBJ2-5
v_call: TRBV29-1

cdr3_aa: CSASGSNYEQYF
clone_size: many
j_call: TRBJ2-7
v_call: TRBV20-1

cdr3_aa: CASSLDPGQLREQYF
clone_size: -
j_call: TRBJ2-7
v_call: TRBV7-2

cdr3_aa: CASNLGTPVINEQFF
clone_size: few
j_call: TRBJ2-1
v_call: TRBV6-2/TRBV6-3

cdr3_aa: CASSAGTGREKLFF
clone_size: few
j_call: TRBJ1-4
v_call: TRBV5-1